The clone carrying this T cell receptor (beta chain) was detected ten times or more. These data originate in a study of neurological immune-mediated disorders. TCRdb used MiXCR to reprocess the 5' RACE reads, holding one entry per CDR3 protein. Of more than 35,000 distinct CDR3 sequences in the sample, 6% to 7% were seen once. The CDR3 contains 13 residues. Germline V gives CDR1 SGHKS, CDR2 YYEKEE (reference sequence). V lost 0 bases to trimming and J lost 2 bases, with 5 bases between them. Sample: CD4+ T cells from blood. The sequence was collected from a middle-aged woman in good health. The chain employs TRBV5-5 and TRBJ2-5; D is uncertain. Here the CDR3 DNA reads TGTGCCAGCAGCTTGGGACTTCAAGAGACCCAGTACTTC. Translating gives CASSLGLQETQYF.